Listed below are T cell receptor beta chains from one sample, sequenced in a study of early T cells in non-severe SARS-CoV-2 infection. TCRdb reprocessed the 5' RACE reads via MiXCR and lists one record per CDR3 protein. The data hold approximately 27,000 distinct CDR3 sequences, with 5.8% observed a single time. Sequencing used whole blood. The receptors here all came from an adult who was a healthcare worker with PCR-confirmed SARS-CoV-2 infection or an uninfected control (not recorded which). The CDR3 runs from the conserved cysteine through the conserved F or W. Each record gives: J gene, clone size, V gene, D gene, CDR3 protein, CDR3 DNA. A D gene is named only where the DNA matches it firmly. Only some rows state a clone size, as once, few, many or a class for expanded clones.

>TRBJ2-5|.|TRBV29-1|.
CSVRQSGGETQYF
TGCAGCGTGAGACAGTCCGGGGGAGAGACCCAGTACTTC
>TRBJ2-3|many|TRBV7-3|.
CASSLAGGSTDTQYF
TGTGCCAGCAGCTTAGCAGGGGGGAGCACAGATACGCAGTATTTT
>TRBJ2-1|few|TRBV6-5|.
CASSYAGQSRGDEQFF
TGTGCCAGCAGTTACGCGGGACAAAGTAGGGGAGATGAGCAGTTCTTC
>TRBJ1-2|many|TRBV14|.
CASSPRTAEGYTF
TGTGCCAGCAGCCCCCGGACGGCGGAGGGCTACACCTTC
>TRBJ2-1|many|TRBV7-6|.
CASSRWGQDEQFF
TGTGCCAGCAGCCGCTGGGGCCAGGATGAGCAGTTCTTC
>TRBJ2-5|many|TRBV27|.
CASSFDRRQETQYF
TGTGCCAGCAGTTTTGACAGGCGCCAAGAGACCCAGTACTTC
>TRBJ1-2|.|TRBV7-2|.
CASSLEVAVYGYTF
TGTGCCAGCAGCTTAGAGGTCGCAGTCTATGGCTACACCTTC
>TRBJ2-1|many|TRBV7-2|TRBD2
CASSWAGSGGANEQFF
TGTGCCAGCAGCTGGGCTGGTAGCGGGGGGGCTAATGAGCAGTTCTTC
>TRBJ2-7|few|TRBV4-1|TRBD1
CASSQPDRDEQYF
TGCGCCAGCAGCCAACCCGACAGGGATGAGCAGTACTTC
>TRBJ1-1|.|TRBV20-1|.
CSARDRQGSEAFF
TGCAGTGCTAGAGATCGTCAGGGGAGTGAAGCTTTCTTT
>TRBJ1-6|few|TRBV20-1|.
CSAAGLSSITLHF
TGCAGTGCTGCCGGACTGTCGTCTATAACCCTCCACTTT
>TRBJ1-2|many|TRBV10-3|.
CATGDGGTYGYTF
TGTGCCACCGGGGACGGAGGTACCTATGGCTACACCTTC
>TRBJ2-1|many|TRBV7-9|.
CASSLAPGKGEQFF
TGTGCCAGCAGCTTAGCTCCGGGGAAGGGTGAGCAGTTCTTC
>TRBJ1-5|many|TRBV7-3|.
CASSSTVGNQPQHF
TGTGCCAGCAGCTCGACGGTGGGGAATCAGCCCCAGCATTTT
>TRBJ2-7|.|TRBV11-1|TRBD1
CASSRDRVYEQYF
TGTGCCAGCAGCCGGGACAGGGTCTACGAGCAGTACTTC
>TRBJ1-6|many|TRBV4-2|.
CASSLGGAASNSPLHF
TGTGCCAGCAGCTTAGGGGGGGCGGCCTCTAATTCACCCCTCCACTTT
>TRBJ2-2|few|TRBV7-8|TRBD1
CASSPPTGVNTGELFF
TGTGCCAGCAGCCCTCCTACAGGGGTGAACACCGGGGAGCTGTTTTTT
>TRBJ1-4|many|TRBV5-6|.
CASSLRRSREKLFF
TGTGCCAGCAGCTTGAGACGGTCTCGAGAAAAACTGTTTTTT
>TRBJ1-5|few|TRBV6-1|.
CASSGYLHSNQPQHF
TGTGCCAGCAGTGGATACCTGCATAGCAATCAGCCCCAGCATTTT
>TRBJ2-3|few|TRBV14|TRBD2
CASSQEVLAGGPNTQYF
TGTGCCAGCAGCCAAGAAGTCTTAGCGGGAGGGCCGAATACGCAGTATTTT
>TRBJ1-6|many|TRBV20-1|TRBD1
CSARDRQTLDNSPLHF
TGCAGTGCTAGGGACAGGCAAACACTGGATAATTCACCCCTCCACTTT
>TRBJ1-6|many|TRBV20-1|.
CSARVQGYNSPLHF
TGCAGTGCTAGAGTCCAGGGCTATAATTCACCCCTCCACTTT
>TRBJ2-1|few|TRBV5-1|TRBD2
CASRTSGRNEQFF
TGCGCCAGCAGAACTAGCGGGAGAAATGAGCAGTTCTTC
>TRBJ2-1|few|TRBV6-5|.
CASSYSILGSSGYNEQFF
TGTGCCAGCAGTTACTCGATTCTGGGGAGCTCTGGTTACAATGAGCAGTTCTTC
>TRBJ1-6|many|TRBV27|.
CASTQKRNSPLHF
TGTGCCAGCACCCAGAAGAGGAATTCACCCCTCCACTTT
>TRBJ2-7|many|TRBV7-2|.
CASSLEGFGHEQYF
TGTGCCAGCAGCTTAGAAGGATTCGGCCACGAGCAGTACTTC
>TRBJ1-6|few|TRBV12-3/TRBV12-4|.
CASRPSRVADSPLHF
TGTGCCAGCAGGCCTTCCAGGGTTGCGGATTCACCCCTCCACTTT
>TRBJ2-1|.|TRBV24-1|TRBD1
CATTNAGGADNEQFF
TGTGCCACCACTAACGCAGGGGGCGCAGACAATGAGCAGTTCTTC
>TRBJ2-3|many|TRBV29-1|.
CSVELTKSYGTDTQYF
TGCAGCGTTGAGTTGACGAAAAGCTATGGCACAGATACGCAGTATTTT
>TRBJ2-5|many|TRBV7-6|TRBD1
CASSLAQGAVSSVGTDF
TGTGCCAGCAGCTTAGCCCAGGGGGCAGTTAGTAGCGTGGGAACGGACTTC
>TRBJ1-6|few|TRBV7-2|.
CASSLLGHNNSPLHF
TGTGCCAGCAGCTTGCTGGGACACAATAATTCACCCCTCCACTTT